A selection of T cell receptor beta chains follows, all from one sample in a study of CD8+ T cells in alopecia areata. Here immunoSEQ multiplex PCR was the method, and the copy in TCRdb shows in-frame clones only, minus some. The data show 4,000 to 5,500 clones, 75% to 95% seen once. The sample was skin, taken at week 4, from a patient treated with tofacitinib. Every receptor here comes from a human donor with alopecia areata. CDR3s include the opening cysteine and the closing phenylalanine or tryptophan. A D gene is named only where the DNA matches it firmly. Rows may omit the clone size; those that give it use once, few, many or a size class.

D gene,J gene,clone size,V gene,CDR3 DNA,CDR3 protein
.,TRBJ2-3,.,TRBV7-8,TGTGCCAGCAGCTCTCGGAGGGCAGACCTCACAGATACGCAGTATTTT,CASSSRRADLTDTQYF
TRBD1,TRBJ1-2,.,TRBV6-5,TGTGCCAGCAGTCCCCGGGACAGGGACTATGGCTACACCTTC,CASSPRDRDYGYTF
TRBD1,TRBJ1-5,.,TRBV2,TGTGCCAGCAGCAAACAGGGGTTGGGCAATCAGCCCCAGCATTTT,CASSKQGLGNQPQHF
.,TRBJ1-3,.,TRBV7-2,TGTGCCAGCAGCTCCTTTACTGGAAACACCATATATTTT,CASSSFTGNTIYF
.,TRBJ1-2,.,TRBV14,TGTGCCAGCAGCCAAGTGGGGCACTATGGCTACACCTTC,CASSQVGHYGYTF
.,TRBJ2-3,once,TRBV27,TGTGCCAGCACCCAGCAGGACGGCACAGATACGCAGTATTTT,CASTQQDGTDTQYF
.,TRBJ2-3,once,TRBV5-1,TGCGCCAGCAGCTTGGCCTCGGCGGGGAACACAGATACGCAGTATTTT,CASSLASAGNTDTQYF
TRBD1,TRBJ1-5,once,TRBV28,TGTGCCAGCAGTTTATACCCGGGACAGGGGTCCTATAGCAATCAGCCCCAGCATTTT,CASSLYPGQGSYSNQPQHF
TRBD1,TRBJ2-5,.,TRBV2,TGTGCCAGCAGGCCGGGACAGGGGGAGACCCAGTACTTC,CASRPGQGETQYF
.,TRBJ2-1,.,TRBV2,TGTGCCAGCAGTGTGGGGCCAGACAATGAGCAGTTCTTC,CASSVGPDNEQFF
TRBD1,TRBJ1-2,.,TRBV5-6,TGTGCCAGCAGCTACCCGGGACAGGGGGAAGGCACCTTC,CASSYPGQGEGTF
.,TRBJ1-1,.,TRBV7-3,TGTGCCAGCCCCGGGAGGAACACTGAAGCTTTCTTT,CASPGRNTEAFF
.,TRBJ1-6,.,TRBV2,TGTGCCAGCAAGGAGTTGAATTCACCCCTCCACTTT,CASKELNSPLHF
.,TRBJ1-5,.,TRBV7-2,TGTGCCAGCAGCTTTGTCGGGGGGAGAGACAATCAGCCCCAGCATTTT,CASSFVGGRDNQPQHF
TRBD1,TRBJ2-3,once,TRBV28,TGTGCCAGCATACAGGGGGCGGCAGATACGCAGTATTTT,CASIQGAADTQYF
TRBD1,TRBJ1-2,once,TRBV19,TGTGCCAGTAGTGTAGCAACAGGGGACTATGGCTACACCTTC,CASSVATGDYGYTF
.,TRBJ1-1,.,TRBV2,TGTGCCAGCAGTCTATCGACTGGAAACATCGAAGCTTTCTTT,CASSLSTGNIEAFF
.,TRBJ2-7,.,TRBV19,TGTGCCAGTAGTATAACTAGCTCCTACGAGCAGTACTTC,CASSITSSYEQYF
TRBD2,TRBJ2-1,.,TRBV7-2,TGTGCCAGCAGCTTATTTAAGGCTAGCGGGGAGCAGTTCTTC,CASSLFKASGEQFF
.,TRBJ1-1,.,TRBV5-4,TGTGCCAGCAGCTTGAGTAGGGGTTTGAACACTGAAGCTTTCTTT,CASSLSRGLNTEAFF
.,TRBJ2-1,.,TRBV10-2,TGCGCCAGCAGTGCGCAGAACTCCTACAATGAGCAGTTCTTC,CASSAQNSYNEQFF
TRBD1,TRBJ2-1,.,TRBV10-1,TGCGCCAGCAGTCGGACAGGAAATGAGCAGTTCTTC,CASSRTGNEQFF
.,TRBJ2-3,.,TRBV30,TGTGCCTGGGCCGGGGTCCTCAACACAGATACGCAGTATTTT,CAWAGVLNTDTQYF
.,TRBJ1-1,.,TRBV9,TGTGCCAGCAGCGTAGGGGCAGGGAAAGGGTCAGCTTTCTTT,CASSVGAGKGSAFF
.,TRBJ1-5,.,TRBV29-1,TGCAGCGTTGGCCCTCTCGGGGGGCAGGGGAGCAATCAGCCCCAGCATTTT,CSVGPLGGQGSNQPQHF
.,TRBJ2-3,few,TRBV7-7,TGTGCCAGCAGCTTAACCGGCACAGATACGCAGTATTTT,CASSLTGTDTQYF
TRBD2,TRBJ2-3,.,TRBV29-1,TGCAGCGTTGAGGGAGGGTCCGCCACAGATACGCAGTATTTT,CSVEGGSATDTQYF
TRBD1,TRBJ2-1,once,TRBV7-8,TGTGCCAGCAGCCCGCAAGACAGGGGGCTCCGCCAAGAGCAGTTCTTC,CASSPQDRGLRQEQFF
.,TRBJ2-2,.,TRBV9,TGTGCCAGCAGCGTAGTCCCCGGGACGAACACCGGGGAGCTGTTTTTT,CASSVVPGTNTGELFF
TRBD1,TRBJ2-3,.,TRBV9,TGTGCCAGCAGCGAACAGGGGCCAGATACGCAGTATTTT,CASSEQGPDTQYF
TRBD2,TRBJ2-1,.,TRBV6-1,TGTGCCAGCAGTGTTACTAGCGGGGGGACCTACAATGAGCAGTTCTTC,CASSVTSGGTYNEQFF
.,TRBJ2-3,.,TRBV6-6,TGTGCCAGCAGTTACTTTAGCGATACGCAGTATTTT,CASSYFSDTQYF
.,TRBJ1-2,.,TRBV27,TGTGCCAGCAGTTCCGTGGTTAACTATGGCTACACCTTC,CASSSVVNYGYTF
.,TRBJ1-6,.,TRBV5-6,TGTGCCAGCACCCTCGGACAGCTTGGGGGCTCCTATAATTCACCCCTCCACTTT,CASTLGQLGGSYNSPLHF
.,TRBJ1-3,.,TRBV29-1,TGCAGCGGACTGCGCGGAAACACCATATATTTT,CSGLRGNTIYF
.,TRBJ2-7,.,TRBV18,TGTGCCAGCTCACTCCGAACCGGGGCTCCCTACGAGCAGTACTTC,CASSLRTGAPYEQYF
.,TRBJ1-2,.,TRBV5-4,TGTGCCAGCAGCTTAGGTCAGGACTATGGCTACACCTTC,CASSLGQDYGYTF
TRBD1,TRBJ2-7,.,TRBV7-8,TGTGCCAGCAGCACATGGGACAGCAACTTATCCTACGAGCAGTACTTC,CASSTWDSNLSYEQYF
.,TRBJ1-6,.,TRBV7-2,TGTGCCAGCAGCTCCCTTAGTCAACCCCTCCACTTT,CASSSLSQPLHF
.,TRBJ2-3,few,TRBV7-6,TGTGCCAGCAGCTTAGAGGGAGATACGCAGTATTTT,CASSLEGDTQYF
TRBD1,TRBJ1-1,.,TRBV2,TGTGCCAGCATGGGACAGGCGAACACTGAAGCTTTCTTT,CASMGQANTEAFF
TRBD1,TRBJ2-3,.,TRBV5-1,TGCGCCAGCAGCTTGGCCAGTTCACCCCGAACAGGGGGCGATACGCAGTATTTT,CASSLASSPRTGGDTQYF
.,TRBJ2-5,.,TRBV5-1,TGCGCCAGCAGCTTACATGGGGATGGGGAGACCCAGTACTTC,CASSLHGDGETQYF
TRBD1,TRBJ2-3,.,TRBV2,TGTGCCAGCAGCTCGGGACAGGGAAGAAGCACAGATACGCAGTATTTT,CASSSGQGRSTDTQYF
.,TRBJ1-2,.,TRBV6-6,TGTGCCAGCAGTTACAAGGTTATTCCCTATGGCTACACCTTC,CASSYKVIPYGYTF
.,TRBJ2-7,.,TRBV29-1,TGCAGCGTGGCGGGACAAATGAGCTCCTACGAGCAGTACTTC,CSVAGQMSSYEQYF
.,TRBJ1-2,.,TRBV7-2,TGTGCCAGCAGCTCCGACTATGGCTACACCTTC,CASSSDYGYTF
.,TRBJ1-4,few,TRBV2,TGTGCCAGCAGTGAGACAGAGAATGAAAAACTGTTTTTT,CASSETENEKLFF
.,TRBJ1-2,once,TRBV6-1,TGTGCCAGCAGTCCAGGGTGGGTCCGCTACACCTTC,CASSPGWVRYTF
.,TRBJ2-7,.,TRBV6-5,TGTGCCAGCAGTTTTAGGAGGGAGCAGTACTTC,CASSFRREQYF
TRBD1,TRBJ2-1,once,TRBV11-2,TGTGCCAGCAGCACGGGACAGGGGGTCAATGAGCAGTTCTTC,CASSTGQGVNEQFF
.,TRBJ1-6,once,TRBV30,TGTGCCTGGAACTCGGGACAAGAACATTCACCCCTCCACTTT,CAWNSGQEHSPLHF
.,TRBJ1-2,.,TRBV29-1,TGCAGCGGTGGTAGCAGCTATGGCTACACCTTC,CSGGSSYGYTF
.,TRBJ2-6,.,TRBV10-3,TGTGCCATCAGTGAGTCGGTCAGATTCGGAGCTGGGGCCAACGTCCTGACTTTC,CAISESVRFGAGANVLTF
.,TRBJ2-3,once,TRBV7-2,TGTGCCAGCAGCTTAAGGCCCCAAGGTCCCGGATGGACAGATACGCAGTATTTT,CASSLRPQGPGWTDTQYF